The 32 T cell receptor beta chains reported below all come from one sample, sequenced in a study of T cell responses to AZD1222 COVID-19 vaccine. Libraries were prepared by immunoSEQ multiplex PCR; TCRdb keeps only in-frame clonotypes and omits some of them. The sample carries 150,000 or so clones, roughly 93% recorded once. The starting material was peripheral blood, obtained 28 days after the second AZD1222 dose. Receptors originate from an adult who received the AZD1222 COVID-19 vaccine.

This chain connects TRBV9 to TRBJ2-7; 9 nucleotides line up with TRBD1. The CDR3 sequence is 14 residues long. Germline CDR1 reads SGDLS; CDR2 reads YYNGEE. Unmatched junction bases numbered 3, after V lost 2 bases and J lost 3 bases. In nucleotides, the CDR3 is TGTGCCAGCAGCGTTACGACAGGGGGCTACGAGCAGTACTTC. Translating gives CASSVTTGGYEQYF.

The chain recombines TRBV6-5 with TRBJ2-6; D unclear. This CDR3 spans 14 amino acids. Trimming removed 8 bases at V and 4 bases at J, with 12 bases between. Germline V gene sequence: CDR1 MNHEY, CDR2 SVGAGI. The CDR3 spells CASGTSVGANVLTF. The CDR3 DNA is TGTGCCAGCGGAACATCTGTCGGGGCCAACGTCCTGACTTTC.

This chain links TRBV6-5 with TRBJ2-3; 8 nucleotides match TRBD2. Germline V CDR1 and CDR2: MNHEY, SVGAGI. After removal of 7 bases from V and 3 bases from J, the junction contained 6 bases not matched to a gene. The CDR3 totals 14 residues. CDR3 bases: TGTGCCAGCACCGACCGGGGGGGGACAGATACGCAGTATTTT. Amino acids: CASTDRGGTDTQYF.

This clone was observed once. The chain is built from TRBV6-5 and TRBJ1-4; 9 nucleotides match TRBD1. The CDR3 spans 15 residues. Looked up from germline, CDR1 is MNHEY and CDR2 is SVGAGI. V dropped 4 bases and J dropped 7; count of bases not matched to a gene: 7. CDR3 sequence (DNA): TGTGCCAGCAGTTTCACACAGGGGGCAGGTGAAAAACTGTTTTTT. Translated, it gives CASSFTQGAGEKLFF.

V usage is TRBV7-8 and J usage is TRBJ2-1, with 8 positions matching TRBD2. CDR3 size: 15 residues. Germline assignment: CDR1 SGHVS and CDR2 FQNEAQ. The V segment lost 6 bases and the J segment 2 bases; nucleotides outside the gene matches: 6. This chain's CDR3 is CASSAAGGAYNEQFF. Here the CDR3 DNA reads TGTGCCAGCAGTGCGGCGGGAGGCGCCTACAATGAGCAGTTCTTC.

This chain uses TRBV29-1 with TRBJ1-1, with 7 bases identical to TRBD1. This CDR3 contains 13 residues. Per germline, CDR1 SQVTM and CDR2 ANQGSEA. V lost 8 bases and J lost 0; bases outside the gene matches: 6. The CDR3 loop is CSSQGDLNTEAFF. The CDR3 bases are TGCAGCTCCCAGGGGGACTTGAACACTGAAGCTTTCTTT. Using reference TRBV29-1 and TRBJ1-1 for the parts outside the CDR3, the full variable domain is SAVISQKPSRDICQRGTSLTIQCQVDSQVTMMFWYRQQPGQSLTLIATANQGSEATYESGFVIDKFPISRPNLTFSTLTVSNMSPEDSSIYLCSSQGDLNTEAFFGQGTRLTVV.

This clone is a singleton in its sample. This chain uses TRBV11-2 with TRBJ2-1; D remains unclear. The germline V and J ends were trimmed by 0 bases and 0 bases, with 6 bases remaining between them. Germline V gene sequence: CDR1 SGHAT, CDR2 FQNNGV. CDR3 length equals 15 residues. DNA for the CDR3: TGTGCCAGCAGCTTAGAACCATCCTCCTACAATGAGCAGTTCTTC. The encoded protein is CASSLEPSSYNEQFF.

The V gene is TRBV4-1, the J gene TRBJ1-2, with a possible D match to TRBD1 (6 bases). The germline V gene has CDR1 MGHRA and CDR2 YSYEKL. This CDR3 contains 15 residues. V was clipped by 1 base and J by 3 bases, with 12 bases between them. CDR3 in amino acids: CASSQGGGRDYGYTF. For the CDR3, the DNA is TGCGCCAGCAGCCAAGGAGGGGGGCGCGACTATGGCTACACCTTC.

The chain links TRBV27 to TRBJ1-2; 7 bases match TRBD1. CDR3 length: 13 amino acids. Germline V lookup: CDR1 MNHEY, CDR2 SMNVEV (reference sequence). The V segment lost 6 bases and the J segment 7 bases; nucleotides outside the gene matches: 8. CDR3 nucleotides: TGTGCCAGCAGCCCCAACAGGGGTGGTGGCTACACCTTC. Its protein is CASSPNRGGGYTF.

J is TRBJ2-1 and V is TRBV19; 9 bases are shared with TRBD2. The ends lost 7 bases at V and 6 bases at J; junction bases unmatched: 7. This CDR3 has 14 amino acids. Germline V gene sequence: CDR1 LNHDA, CDR2 SQIVND (reference sequence). The CDR3 is CASNGVAGANEQFF. Written as DNA, the CDR3 is TGTGCCAGTAACGGTGTAGCGGGAGCCAATGAGCAGTTCTTC.

This clone was seen only a few times. This chain links TRBV18 with TRBJ1-5; D gene uncertain. The CDR3 contains 16 residues. V lost 3 bases, J lost 0 bases, and 12 bases lay in between. The germline V gene has CDR1 KGHSH and CDR2 LQKENI. CDR3 DNA sequence: TGTGCCAGCTCACCTTCATCGCCTAATAGCAATCAGCCCCAGCATTTT. Encoded protein: CASSPSSPNSNQPQHF.

The genes are TRBV5-6 and TRBJ2-1, with 7 bases aligning to TRBD2. There are 15 residues in the CDR3. Germline V gene sequence: CDR1 SGHDT, CDR2 YYEEEE. The junction had 12 bases not matched to a gene; V was cut back by 3 bases and J by 9 bases. The DNA of the CDR3 is TGTGCCAGCAGCTCGGGGGGTAGGCGGCACAGTGAGCAGTTCTTC. Amino acid sequence: CASSSGGRRHSEQFF.

In this sample, this clone turned up once. The rearrangement uses TRBV5-1 and TRBJ1-2, with a tentative D call TRBD1 (6 bases). Trimming cost V 0 bases and J 5 bases, with 14 bases left between them. The CDR3 spans 15 residues. Germline V gene sequence: CDR1 SGHRS, CDR2 YFSETQ. The CDR3 DNA follows: TGCGCCAGCAGCTTGGATGGCAGGGGTTTATATGGCTACACCTTC. As protein: CASSLDGRGLYGYTF.

This rearrangement joins TRBV27 to TRBJ2-2; tentatively, D is TRBD2 (5 bases). This CDR3 comprises 14 residues. V lost 2 bases, J lost 7 bases, and 11 bases lay in between. The germline CDR1 and CDR2 sequences are MNHEY and SMNVEV (reference sequence). The CDR3 coding sequence is TGTGCCAGCAGTTTACGATCGGGGAACGGGGAGCTGTTTTTT. This encodes CASSLRSGNGELFF.

CDR3 nucleotide sequence: TGTGCCAGCAGCGTAGGCCCCCAGGATGACTATGGCTACACCTTC. Protein product: CASSVGPQDDYGYTF. The rearrangement links TRBV9 to TRBJ1-2; D is ambiguous. This CDR3 region has 15 residues. Trimming removed 0 bases at V and 3 bases at J, with 12 bases between. Germline V gene sequence: CDR1 SGDLS, CDR2 YYNGEE. Variable domain in full (rest from reference TRBV9 and TRBJ1-2): DSGVTQTPKHLITATGQRVTLRCSPRSGDLSVYWYQQSLDQGLQFLIQYYNGEERAKGNILERFSAQQFPDLHSELNLSSLELGDSALYFCASSVGPQDDYGYTFGSGTRLTVV.

The genes are TRBV6-1 and TRBJ2-7, with a weak D call TRBD2 (6 bases). V dropped 3 bases and J dropped 4 bases, with 13 bases sitting between them. Germline V CDR1 and CDR2: MNHNS, SASEGT. The length of the CDR3 is 14 residues. The DNA of the CDR3 is TGTGCCAGCAGTGAGGCGGAGGGAAGGTACGAGCAGTACTTC. It specifies CASSEAEGRYEQYF.

As for this clone: The junction departs from germline at one end; a sequencing error may be responsible. This chain joins TRBV18 and TRBJ1-1; 8 bases fit TRBD1. This CDR3 comprises 13 residues. Germline-derived CDR1 and CDR2 are KGHSH and LQKENI. CDR3 nucleotides: TGTGCCAGCTCAGATCAGGGGGCGTATGAAGGGCTTTTT. This sequence encodes CASSDQGAYEGLF. The full variable domain, with the rest looked up from reference TRBV18 and TRBJ1-1, is NAGVMQNPRHLVRRRGQEARLRCSPMKGHSHVYWYRQLPEEGLKFMVYLQKENIIDESGMPKERFSAEFPKEGPSILRIQQVVRGDSAAYFCASSDQGAYEGLFGQGTRLTVV.

The CDR3 region has the DNA TGTGCCAGCAGCCAGGACTGGGGGTCCTACAATGAGCAGTTCTTC. As protein: CASSQDWGSYNEQFF. This chain joins TRBV5-4 and TRBJ2-1; D assignment may be TRBD1 or TRBD2 (5 bases each). This CDR3 spans 15 amino acids. Trimming shortened V by 4 bases and J by 1 base, and 12 bases separated the two germline ends. CDR1 is SGHNT and CDR2 is YYREEE in the germline V gene (reference sequence).

The V call is TRBV30, the J call TRBJ2-3, with 10 nucleotides matching TRBD2. The CDR3 loop spans 14 amino acids. CDR1 and CDR2 (germline): GTSNPN, SVGIG (reference sequence). Germline trimming cut 3 bases from V and 4 bases from J; bases unmatched to any gene: 4. The CDR3 bases are TGTGCCTGGAGATCTAGCGGGAGTTCAGATACGCAGTATTTT. It codes for CAWRSSGSSDTQYF.

This chain uses TRBV4-1 with TRBJ2-6, with TRBD2 as a possible D gene (7 bases). The germline V gene has CDR1 MGHRA and CDR2 YSYEKL. Trimming shortened V by 6 bases and J by 2 bases, and 11 bases separated the two germline ends. The CDR3 length is 15 residues. The DNA for the CDR3 is TGCGCCAGCAGTGAGGGGGGGCCTGGGGCCAACGTCCTGACTTTC. Protein: CASSEGGPGANVLTF.

The chain is built from TRBV28 and TRBJ1-5; maybe TRBD1 (6 bases). The CDR3 has 13 residues. The V end lost 4 bases, the J end lost 5 bases, and 9 bases lay between the germline ends. CDR1 and CDR2 (germline): MDHEN, SYDVKM. This CDR3 reads CASSWTVYQPQHF. The DNA for the CDR3 is TGTGCCAGCAGTTGGACAGTTTATCAGCCCCAGCATTTT.

The rearrangement joins TRBV6-5 to TRBJ2-1; 11 bases map to TRBD2. After removal of 6 bases from V and 7 bases from J, the junction contained 8 bases not matched to a gene. CDR3 length equals 15 residues. Per germline, CDR1 MNHEY and CDR2 SVGAGI. CDR3 coding DNA: TGTGCCAGCAGGCCCGCTAGCGGGGGGTGGAATGAGCAGTTCTTC. Translation: CASRPASGGWNEQFF.

The V gene is TRBV2, the J gene TRBJ2-7; D call uncertain. V was shortened by 1 base and J by 7 bases, with 8 bases between the two germline ends. This CDR3 contains 12 residues. The germline V gene encodes CDR1 SNHLY and CDR2 FYNNEI. CDR3 bases: TGTGCCAGCAGTGAAGATTTCGGAGAGCAGTACTTC. Its translation: CASSEDFGEQYF.

This clone has a single count. J is TRBJ2-1 and V is TRBV9, with 8 bases matching TRBD2. After removal of 4 bases from V and 5 bases from J, the junction contained 14 bases not matched to a gene. Germline CDR1 is SGDLS and CDR2 is YYNGEE. There are 17 residues in the CDR3. This CDR3 reads CASSTPFSGRKDNEQFF. The DNA for the CDR3 is TGTGCCAGCAGCACCCCGTTCAGCGGGAGAAAAGACAATGAGCAGTTCTTC.

The chain employs TRBV28 and TRBJ1-6, with D possibly TRBD1 on 5 matching bases. Per the germline V gene, CDR1 is MDHEN and CDR2 is SYDVKM. The CDR3 has 16 amino acids. The V gene lost 3 bases and the J gene lost 8 bases, with 17 bases spanning the gap. The CDR3 sequence: CASSFWGLDRDSPLHF. CDR3 DNA: TGTGCCAGCAGTTTTTGGGGCTTGGATAGGGATTCACCCCTCCACTTT.

This clone has more than one count but fewer than ten. The chain combines TRBV27 with TRBJ1-2; 9 bases map to TRBD1. Trimming took 5 bases from V and 11 from J; bases not matched to a gene: 15. This CDR3 spans 15 amino acids. Germline CDR1 reads MNHEY; CDR2 reads SMNVEV (reference sequence). CDR3 in DNA: TGTGCCAGCAGTAGGAACGCGGGACAGGGAGTTGGGTACACCTTC. As protein: CASSRNAGQGVGYTF.

The chain joins TRBV19 to TRBJ1-5; 7 bases align to TRBD1. CDR1 is LNHDA and CDR2 is SQIVND in the germline V gene (reference sequence). V lost 5 bases, J lost 6 bases, and 7 bases stayed unmatched. The CDR3 loop spans 14 amino acids. The CDR3 sequence: CASSLQGSSQPQHF. CDR3 DNA: TGTGCCAGTAGTTTACAGGGGTCGAGTCAGCCCCAGCATTTT.

This clone was seen only a few times. The rearrangement uses TRBV18 and TRBJ1-3; 8 bases are shared with TRBD1. J lost 1 base, V lost 4 bases, and 6 bases had no gene match. The CDR3 runs to 16 residues. Germline values: CDR1 KGHSH, CDR2 LQKENI. The CDR3 protein is CASSLGQAPSGNTIYF. For the CDR3, the DNA is TGTGCCAGCTCACTGGGACAGGCCCCATCTGGAAACACCATATATTTT. The whole variable domain, filled in from reference TRBV18 and TRBJ1-3, reads NAGVMQNPRHLVRRRGQEARLRCSPMKGHSHVYWYRQLPEEGLKFMVYLQKENIIDESGMPKERFSAEFPKEGPSILRIQQVVRGDSAAYFCASSLGQAPSGNTIYFGEGSWLTVV.

This sequence joins TRBV9 and TRBJ1-3; weak D call: TRBD1 (5 bases). Trimming removed 2 bases at V and 4 bases at J, with 19 bases between. The CDR3 extends over 17 amino acids. CDR1 is SGDLS, CDR2 YYNGEE, per germline. CDR3 region: CASSVNRRASRGNTIYF. The CDR3, as DNA: TGTGCCAGCAGCGTGAATCGCAGGGCTTCGAGGGGAAACACCATATATTTT. The entire variable domain, with the rest obtained from reference TRBV9 and TRBJ1-3, is as follows: DSGVTQTPKHLITATGQRVTLRCSPRSGDLSVYWYQQSLDQGLQFLIQYYNGEERAKGNILERFSAQQFPDLHSELNLSSLELGDSALYFCASSVNRRASRGNTIYFGEGSWLTVV.

CDR3 nucleotide sequence: TGTGCCAGCAGTGAACGTCCGGGAGCGGCGCAGTACTTC. This codes for CASSERPGAAQYF. The rearrangement links TRBV6-1 to TRBJ2-7, with TRBD2 as a possible D gene (6 bases). CDR3 length equals 13 residues. CDR1 is MNHNS and CDR2 is SASEGT in the germline V gene. The V gene lost 2 bases and the J gene lost 9 bases, with 14 bases spanning the gap.

Only one count was recorded for this clone. The chain joins TRBV3-1 (or the pseudogene TRBV3-2) to TRBJ2-6; D is possibly TRBD1 or TRBD2 (6 bases each). CDR1 and CDR2 (germline): LGHDT, YNNKEL (reference sequence). Trimming shortened V by 4 bases and J by 2 bases, and 9 bases separated the two germline ends. The length of the CDR3 is 15 residues. CDR3: CASSRGAPGANVLTF. The CDR3, as DNA: TGTGCCAGCAGCCGGGGGGCGCCTGGGGCCAACGTCCTGACTTTC.

The V gene is TRBV27, the J gene TRBJ2-7; TRBD2 agrees at 7 bases. V trimming: 1 base; J trimming: 4 bases; junction bases outside the gene matches: 10. This CDR3 comprises 16 residues. Germline V lookup: CDR1 MNHEY, CDR2 SMNVEV (reference sequence). Written as DNA, the CDR3 is TGTGCCAGCAGTTTATATCCCAGCGGGAAAACTTACGAGCAGTACTTC. This sequence encodes CASSLYPSGKTYEQYF.